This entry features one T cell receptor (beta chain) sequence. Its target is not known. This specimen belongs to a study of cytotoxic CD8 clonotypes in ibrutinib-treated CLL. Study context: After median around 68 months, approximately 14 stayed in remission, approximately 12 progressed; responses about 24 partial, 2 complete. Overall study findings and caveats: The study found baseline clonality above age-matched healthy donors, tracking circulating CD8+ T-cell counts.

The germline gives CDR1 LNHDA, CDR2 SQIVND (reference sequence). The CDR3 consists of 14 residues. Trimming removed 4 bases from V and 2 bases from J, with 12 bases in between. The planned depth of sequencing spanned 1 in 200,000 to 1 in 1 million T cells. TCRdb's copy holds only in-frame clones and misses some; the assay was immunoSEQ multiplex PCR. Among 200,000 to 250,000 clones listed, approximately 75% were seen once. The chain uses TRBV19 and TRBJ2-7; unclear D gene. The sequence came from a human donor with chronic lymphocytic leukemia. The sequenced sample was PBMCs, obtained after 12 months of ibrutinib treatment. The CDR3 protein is CASSTAGSTYEQYF. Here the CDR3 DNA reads TGTGCCAGTAGTACAGCAGGCAGTACCTACGAGCAGTACTTC.